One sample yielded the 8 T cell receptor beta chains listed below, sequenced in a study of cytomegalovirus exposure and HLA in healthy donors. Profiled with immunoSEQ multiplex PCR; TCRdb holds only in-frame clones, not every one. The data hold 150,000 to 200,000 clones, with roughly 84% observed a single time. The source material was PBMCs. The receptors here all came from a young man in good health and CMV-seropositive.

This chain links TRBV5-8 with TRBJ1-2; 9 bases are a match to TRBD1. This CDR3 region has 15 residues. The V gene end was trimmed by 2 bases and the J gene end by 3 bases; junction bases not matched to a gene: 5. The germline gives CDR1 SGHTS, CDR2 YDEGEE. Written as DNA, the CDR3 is TGTGCCAGCAGCTTAGGACAGGGGCGCTACTATGGCTACACCTTC. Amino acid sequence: CASSLGQGRYYGYTF.

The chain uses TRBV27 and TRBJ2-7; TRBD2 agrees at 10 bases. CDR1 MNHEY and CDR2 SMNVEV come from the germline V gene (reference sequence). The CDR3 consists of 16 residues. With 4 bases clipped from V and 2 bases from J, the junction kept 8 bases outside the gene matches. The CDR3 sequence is CASSSEVLAGTYEQYF. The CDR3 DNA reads TGTGCCAGCAGTTCGGAGGTACTAGCGGGGACCTACGAGCAGTACTTC.

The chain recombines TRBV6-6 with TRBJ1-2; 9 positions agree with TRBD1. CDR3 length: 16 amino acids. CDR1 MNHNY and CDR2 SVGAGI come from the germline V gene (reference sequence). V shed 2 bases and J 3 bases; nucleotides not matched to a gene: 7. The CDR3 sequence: CASSYTRTGAYYGYTF. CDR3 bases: TGTGCCAGCAGTTACACAAGGACAGGGGCTTACTATGGCTACACCTTC.

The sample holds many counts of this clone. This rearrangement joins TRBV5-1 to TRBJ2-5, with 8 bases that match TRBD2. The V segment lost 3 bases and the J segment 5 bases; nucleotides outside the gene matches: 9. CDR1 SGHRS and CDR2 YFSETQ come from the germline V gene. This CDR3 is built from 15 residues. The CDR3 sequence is CASSSQTSVGETQYF. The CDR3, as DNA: TGCGCCAGCAGCTCGCAGACTAGCGTGGGGGAGACCCAGTACTTC.

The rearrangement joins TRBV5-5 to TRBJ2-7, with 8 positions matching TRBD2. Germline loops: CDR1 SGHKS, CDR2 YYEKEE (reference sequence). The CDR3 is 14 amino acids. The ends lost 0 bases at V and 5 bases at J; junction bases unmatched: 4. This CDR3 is CASSLALAVDEQYF. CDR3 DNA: TGTGCCAGCAGCTTGGCACTAGCGGTCGACGAGCAGTACTTC.

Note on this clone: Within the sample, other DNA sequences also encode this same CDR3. The CDR3 DNA reads as TGTGCCAGCAGTTACGCAGGCACTGAAGCTTTCTTT. Protein: CASSYAGTEAFF. This chain joins TRBV6-5 and TRBJ1-1; no firm D call. Germline V gene lookup returns CDR1 MNHEY and CDR2 SVGAGI. Between the trimmed V and J ends, which lost 2 bases and 4 bases, there was a span of 5 bases. This CDR3 spans 12 amino acids.

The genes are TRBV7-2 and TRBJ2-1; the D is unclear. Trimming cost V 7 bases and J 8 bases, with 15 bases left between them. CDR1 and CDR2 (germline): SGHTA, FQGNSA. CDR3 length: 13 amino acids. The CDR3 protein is CASNPSSRDEQFF. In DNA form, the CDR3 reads TGTGCCAGCAACCCTTCATCAAGAGATGAGCAGTTCTTC. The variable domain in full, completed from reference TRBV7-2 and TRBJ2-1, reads GAGVSQSPSNKVTEKGKDVELRCDPISGHTALYWYRQSLGQGLEFLIYFQGNSAPDKSGLPSDRFSAERTGGSVSTLTIQRTQQEDSAVYLCASNPSSRDEQFFGPGTRLTVL.

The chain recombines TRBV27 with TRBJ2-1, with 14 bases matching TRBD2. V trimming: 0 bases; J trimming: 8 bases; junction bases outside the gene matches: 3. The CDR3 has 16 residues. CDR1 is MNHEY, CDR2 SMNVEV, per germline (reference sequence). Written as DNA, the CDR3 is TGTGCCAGCAGTTTATCGGGGACTAGCGGGAGTCATGAGCAGTTCTTC. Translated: CASSLSGTSGSHEQFF.